This TCR beta chain derives from a study of CD8 T cells in ankylosing spondylitis. Many counts were recorded for this clonotype. Antigen unknown. Germline assignment: CDR1 ENHRY and CDR2 SYGVKD. Trimming left V 7 bases short and J 4 bases short, with 19 bases between. The CDR3 has 15 amino acids. Quantitative molecular-barcoded 5'-RACE generated the TCR beta libraries. TCRdb independently ran MiXCR on the 5' RACE reads; one entry per CDR3 protein. This table has 700,000 to 1,000,000 distinct CDR3 sequences, 12% appearing once. General observations from the study: A TCR beta motif of 7 or 8 highly homologous variants appeared characteristic of ankylosing spondylitis blood. Previous work reported some of these motif variants in the synovial fluid and blood of reactive arthritis. Significant enrichment of disease-linked clones was reported in matched ankylosing spondylitis synovial fluid.

The TCR was taken from a male donor with ankylosing spondylitis. The sequenced sample consisted of blood, either unsorted or a sorted T cell fraction (not recorded which). V gene TRBV10-3 combines with J gene TRBJ1-2; D is unresolved. CDR3 loop: CAITREGANIYGYTF. DNA of the CDR3: TGTGCCATCACACGCGAAGGAGCCAATATCTATGGCTACACCTTC.